This TCR beta chain comes out of a study of blood T cell repertoires in COVID-19. Study-wide background: Whether acute or convalescent, the COVID-19 samples came from the United States, Italy and Spain. Nucleic acid was either cDNA or gDNA, and it came from T cells, B-cell-depleted T cells, or PBMCs.

In the authors' methods: Amplification from reference gene primers served as the basis for estimated nucleated cell counts. TCRdb's copy holds only in-frame clones and misses some; the assay was immunoSEQ multiplex PCR. The D gene and trimming were derived from the DNA, and the V and J assignments and clone size from that table. The table shows approximately 110,000 clones, with roughly 84% occurring only once. Looked up from germline, CDR1 is MNHEY and CDR2 is SMNVEV (reference sequence). V was clipped by 0 bases and J by 8 bases; unmatched bases: 6. The CDR3 extends over 15 amino acids. This clonotype originated in a man aged 40-55 years with acute or convalescent COVID-19. Sequencing used peripheral blood. The V and J genes are TRBV27 and TRBJ2-1; TRBD1 matches at 8 bases. The CDR3 bases are TGTGCCAGCAGTTTATCCACAGGGGGTGCCTATGAGCAGTTCTTC. Amino acids: CASSLSTGGAYEQFF.